The source of this T cell receptor (beta chain) is a study of shared clonotypes between healthy human individuals. The study, taken as a whole, reports: Genetic and exposure-history diversity was limited by the small donor number. The sharing of roughly 5% of naive CD4 clonotypes was seen across several donors. An expected dependence of interdonor clonotype sharing on sequencing depth was noted.

On this clone itself: Antigen: not known.

Genomic DNA from each subset was divided evenly over several immunoSEQ plates. The protocol was immunoSEQ multiplex PCR, while the TCRdb copy is restricted to in-frame clones and leaves out a portion. The sample contains millions of clones, around 96% of which appear only once. The CDR3 consists of 15 residues. Looked up from germline, CDR1 is SEHNR and CDR2 is FQNEAQ (reference sequence). After removal of 5 bases from V and 5 bases from J, the junction contained 10 bases not matched to a gene. CD45RO negativity and positive selection for CCR7 defined naive CD8 cells, a population that excluded terminally differentiated effector memory CD45RA+ cells.

This TCR was sampled from a young man in good health. The V call is TRBV7-9, the J call TRBJ2-7; the match to TRBD1 covers 9 bases. Sequenced input: naive CD8+ T cells sorted from blood. CDR3 sequence reads: CASSTPGTGIHEQYF. The CDR3 DNA sequence: TGTGCCAGCAGCACCCCCGGGACAGGGATCCACGAGCAGTACTTC.